The 28 T cell receptor beta chains in this list originate from one sample, sequenced in a study of cytomegalovirus exposure and HLA in healthy donors. A multiplex PCR was run with 60 Vbeta primers and 13 Jbeta primers. Generated by immunoSEQ multiplex PCR, the TCRdb table keeps only in-frame clones and is missing some. In the table there are tens of thousands of clones, roughly 81% of which are singletons. The sample was PBMCs. The source is a young woman in good health and CMV-seronegative.

This clone has a single count. The chain couples TRBV6-5 to TRBJ2-1; 11 bases are a match to TRBD2. This CDR3 comprises 15 residues. V trimming: 6 bases; J trimming: 4 bases; junction bases outside the gene matches: 5. The germline V gene has CDR1 MNHEY and CDR2 SVGAGI. CDR3 in amino acids: CASRHLAGGYNEQFF. CDR3 DNA: TGTGCCAGCAGACACCTAGCGGGAGGATACAATGAGCAGTTCTTC.

The rearrangement uses TRBV11-2 and TRBJ2-5; D is possibly TRBD2 (5 bases). This CDR3 is 19 amino acids long. Trimming took off 2 bases at V and 3 bases at J, with 25 bases between the two ends. Germline CDR1 reads SGHAT; CDR2 reads FQNNGV. CDR3: CASSLHPGNWDSPKETQYF. Here the CDR3 DNA reads TGTGCCAGCAGCTTACACCCGGGGAATTGGGATTCCCCCAAAGAGACCCAGTACTTC.

The rearrangement joins TRBV6-6 to TRBJ2-7, with 11 bases aligning to TRBD2. Germline V gene lookup returns CDR1 MNHNY and CDR2 SVGAGI (reference sequence). V was pared by 5 bases and J by 2 bases, with 5 bases of the junction left unmatched. CDR3 length equals 15 residues. In nucleotides, the CDR3 is TGTGCCAGCAGTCCATTAGCGGGAGGGCCCTACGAGCAGTACTTC. Its protein product is CASSPLAGGPYEQYF.

The chain couples TRBV18 to TRBJ2-5, with D perhaps TRBD2 (6 bases). The CDR3 is 15 residues long. Deletions cut 0 bases from V and 5 bases from J, with 13 bases between. Germline V gives CDR1 KGHSH, CDR2 LQKENI. CDR3 bases: TGTGCCAGCTCACCACCGGAGGGGACCGGGGAGACCCAGTACTTC. It encodes CASSPPEGTGETQYF.

The chain is built from TRBV29-1 and TRBJ1-2, with D possibly being TRBD1 (6 bases). V gave up 5 bases and J gave up 7 bases, with 23 bases separating them. CDR3 size: 15 residues. Germline CDR1 SQVTM, CDR2 ANQGSEA. The CDR3 nucleotides are TGCAGCGTTTACAATACAGGGAGGGCCGGGTCTGGCTACACCTTC. This sequence encodes CSVYNTGRAGSGYTF.

In its sample, this clone was seen once. The chain joins TRBV7-9 to TRBJ2-3; D is possibly TRBD1 (6 bases). V dropped 2 bases and J dropped 6 bases, with 21 bases sitting between them. The CDR3 has 17 amino acids. Looked up from germline, CDR1 is SEHNR and CDR2 is FQNEAQ (reference sequence). CDR3 sequence (DNA): TGTGCCAGCAGCTTATCTCCCCCCGGGGCAGGGGATGATACGCAGTATTTT. Its translation: CASSLSPPGAGDDTQYF.

The V call is TRBV4-1, the J call TRBJ2-7; 12 positions agree with TRBD1. The CDR3 sequence is 17 residues long. J lost 4 bases, V lost 4 bases, and 11 bases had no gene match. Per the germline V gene, CDR1 is MGHRA and CDR2 is YSYEKL. For the CDR3, the DNA is TGCGCCAGCAGCCTACGCGGGACAGGGGGCAATACGTACGAGCAGTACTTC. As protein: CASSLRGTGGNTYEQYF.

In its sample, this clone was seen once. The chain has TRBV7-9 and TRBJ2-2; D is uncertain. The length of the CDR3 is 13 residues. V shed 2 bases and J shed 5 bases, with 6 bases lying between them. Germline values: CDR1 SEHNR, CDR2 FQNEAQ (reference sequence). CDR3: CASSLSPTGELFF. CDR3 nucleotide sequence: TGTGCCAGCAGCTTATCCCCAACCGGGGAGCTGTTTTTT.

This chain joins TRBV7-9 and TRBJ2-5, with a weak D call TRBD1 (6 bases). The CDR3 covers 12 residues. The germline CDR1 and CDR2 sequences are SEHNR and FQNEAQ (reference sequence). V dropped 4 bases and J dropped 10 bases, with 13 bases sitting between them. The CDR3 DNA reads as TGTGCCAGCAGCTCAGGGACACCTAACCAGTACTTC. This sequence encodes CASSSGTPNQYF.

The chain couples TRBV5-1 to TRBJ2-4; 14 bases map to TRBD2. The V gene end was trimmed by 4 bases and the J gene end by 6 bases; junction bases not matched to a gene: 6. The CDR3 covers 16 residues. The germline CDR1 and CDR2 sequences are SGHRS and YFSETQ. In DNA form, the CDR3 reads TGCGCCAGCAGCCTCGGACTAGCGGGAGGAGGAAACATTCAGTACTTC. Residues: CASSLGLAGGGNIQYF.

The V and J genes are TRBV5-1 and TRBJ2-1; 9 nucleotides align to TRBD1. Trimming took 0 bases from V and 4 from J; bases not matched to a gene: 8. Germline V lookup: CDR1 SGHRS, CDR2 YFSETQ. This CDR3 has 17 residues. DNA of the CDR3: TGCGCCAGCAGCTTGGTTCTGACGGGACAGGGATACAATGAGCAGTTCTTC. Protein product: CASSLVLTGQGYNEQFF. The full variable domain, in which reference TRBV5-1 and TRBJ2-1 provide the parts outside the CDR3, is KAGVTQTPRYLIKTRGQQVTLSCSPISGHRSVSWYQQTPGQGLQFLFEYFSETQRNKGNFPGRFSGRQFSNSRSEMNVSTLELGDSALYLCASSLVLTGQGYNEQFFGPGTRLTVL.

The V call is TRBV27, the J call TRBJ2-1, with 9 bases lining up with TRBD2. With V trimmed by 2 bases and J by 2 bases, 4 bases remained unmatched. The length of the CDR3 is 16 residues. CDR1 and CDR2 from the germline V gene are MNHEY and SMNVEV (reference sequence). The CDR3 spells CASSLGRLAAYNEQFF. Written as DNA, the CDR3 is TGTGCCAGCAGTTTAGGGAGACTAGCGGCCTACAATGAGCAGTTCTTC.

The rearrangement links TRBV6-6 to TRBJ2-5; no definite D call. The assigned J gene may be wrong: the sequence end matches TRBJ2-7 better. This CDR3 spans 11 amino acids. Germline loops: CDR1 MNHNY, CDR2 SVGAGI (reference sequence). This chain's CDR3 is CASSPTPEQYF. DNA for the CDR3: TGTGCCAGCAGTCCAACCCCCGAGCAGTACTTC.

The genes are TRBV5-1 and TRBJ2-5, with 7 bases lining up with TRBD2. There are 18 residues in the CDR3. CDR1 and CDR2 (germline): SGHRS, YFSETQ. The V segment lost 4 bases and the J segment 6 bases; nucleotides outside the gene matches: 21. This CDR3 is CASSPFWAGEGVLKTQYF. CDR3 sequence (DNA): TGCGCCAGCAGCCCCTTTTGGGCGGGAGAAGGAGTCCTAAAGACCCAGTACTTC.

This rearrangement joins TRBV18 to TRBJ2-2; D is possibly TRBD2 (6 bases). This CDR3 has 18 residues. The V and J ends lost 2 bases and 0 bases respectively, with 16 bases between them. Per germline, CDR1 KGHSH and CDR2 LQKENI. The CDR3: CASSPDGTTSANTGELFF. The CDR3 region has the DNA TGTGCCAGCTCACCAGACGGTACGACTAGTGCGAACACCGGGGAGCTGTTTTTT.

This clone was picked up one time. The V call is TRBV10-3, the J call TRBJ1-5, with D possibly matching TRBD1 (6 bases). This CDR3 has 17 amino acids. In germline, CDR1 is ENHRY, CDR2 SYGVKD. V was clipped by 0 bases and J by 4 bases, with 16 bases between them. Here the CDR3 reads CAISESPDRDLNQPQHF. In nucleotides, the CDR3 is TGTGCCATCAGTGAGTCACCGGACAGAGACTTAAATCAGCCCCAGCATTTT.

To note about this clone: Mismatch with germline at one junction end may stem from a read error. The chain joins TRBV7-9 to TRBJ2-3; the D gene is possibly TRBD2 (5 bases). Germline V gene sequence: CDR1 SEHNR, CDR2 FQNEAQ (reference sequence). The CDR3 runs 12 residues. CDR3 protein: CSSSYTGNTQYF. The CDR3 region has the DNA TGTTCCAGCAGCTACACGGGGAATACGCAGTATTTT.

This CDR3 is CASSPLVGLAGSTDTQYF. The CDR3 nucleotides read TGTGCCAGCTCACCTCTCGTTGGGCTAGCGGGAAGCACAGATACGCAGTATTTT. The rearrangement uses TRBV18 and TRBJ2-3, with 9 bases that match TRBD2. J was trimmed by 0 bases and V by 3 bases; bases with no gene match: 10. The CDR3 is made up of 18 amino acids. The germline V gene has CDR1 KGHSH and CDR2 LQKENI.

V usage is TRBV18 and J usage is TRBJ2-5; D is possibly TRBD1 (6 bases). Per germline, CDR1 KGHSH and CDR2 LQKENI. V was pared by 2 bases and J by 5 bases, with 18 bases between. CDR3 size: 16 residues. The CDR3 DNA follows: TGTGCCAGCTCACCAACGGGCAGGGGCGCAGGGGAGACCCAGTACTTC. This translates into CASSPTGRGAGETQYF.

The chain links TRBV28 to TRBJ1-5; 7 bases map to TRBD1. The V and J ends lost 8 bases and 7 bases, in that order; junction bases with no gene match: 8. The length of the CDR3 is 13 residues. Germline V gene lookup returns CDR1 MDHEN and CDR2 SYDVKM. Written as DNA, the CDR3 is TGTGCCAGCCGGGGACAGTCGGAACAGCCCCAGCATTTT. Encoded protein: CASRGQSEQPQHF.

This clone appeared a single time. This chain links TRBV5-4 with TRBJ1-2, with 7 bases aligning to TRBD1. After removal of 5 bases from V and 2 bases from J, the junction contained 6 bases not matched to a gene. The CDR3 totals 14 residues. Germline CDR1 SGHNT, CDR2 YYREEE (reference sequence). CDR3 amino acids: CASSSGTVNYGYTF. CDR3 in DNA: TGTGCCAGCAGTTCCGGGACAGTCAACTATGGCTACACCTTC.

This clone was detected once. CDR3 sequence: CASSLGWGTRQRLAKNIQYF. DNA for the CDR3: TGTGCCAGCAGTTTAGGGTGGGGTACCCGTCAGCGGCTAGCCAAAAACATTCAGTACTTC. The rearrangement uses TRBV28 and TRBJ2-4; TRBD2 is a possible D gene (5 bases). Deletions cut 2 bases from V and 0 bases from J, with 23 bases between. CDR1 MDHEN and CDR2 SYDVKM come from the germline V gene. CDR3 length: 20 residues.

The V gene is TRBV5-1, the J gene TRBJ2-1, with TRBD1 as a possible D gene (6 bases). The length of the CDR3 is 15 residues. Germline-derived CDR1 and CDR2 are SGHRS and YFSETQ. The V end lost 4 bases, the J end lost 0 bases, and 11 bases lay between the germline ends. The CDR3 nucleotides read TGCGCCAGCAGCAAAGACAGGAGCTCCTACAATGAGCAGTTCTTC. This encodes CASSKDRSSYNEQFF.

The gene calls are TRBV6-5 and TRBJ2-3; no reliable D call. The CDR3 sequence is 14 residues long. Trimming stripped 2 bases from V and 0 bases from J, with 6 bases between. Looked up from germline, CDR1 is MNHEY and CDR2 is SVGAGI. For the CDR3, the DNA is TGTGCCAGCAGTTACGGGCAGAGCACAGATACGCAGTATTTT. Protein sequence: CASSYGQSTDTQYF.

This clone was detected only a few times. The chain couples TRBV5-1 to TRBJ2-7; 7 bases line up with TRBD2. The ends lost 2 bases at V and 6 bases at J; junction bases unmatched: 11. Germline assignment: CDR1 SGHRS and CDR2 YFSETQ. The CDR3 has 15 residues. CDR3 nucleotide sequence: TGCGCCAGCAGCTTTTCAGGGTGGAGGGAGGGCGAGCAGTACTTC. This codes for CASSFSGWREGEQYF.

This chain links TRBV28 with TRBJ2-1; D unresolved. V was cut by 3 bases and J by 7 bases, with 13 bases left in between. CDR1 and CDR2 from the germline V gene are MDHEN and SYDVKM. The CDR3 extends over 14 amino acids. The CDR3 DNA reads as TGTGCCAGCAGTTTCTCAAACAGAGCAAATGAGCAGTTCTTC. It encodes CASSFSNRANEQFF.

The chain uses TRBV9 and TRBJ2-1; 7 nucleotides agree with TRBD1. Germline values: CDR1 SGDLS, CDR2 YYNGEE. The V segment lost 0 bases and the J segment 2 bases; nucleotides outside the gene matches: 2. The CDR3 extends over 15 amino acids. CDR3 coding DNA: TGTGCCAGCAGCGTAGGAGGGGGCGCCTACAATGAGCAGTTCTTC. This sequence encodes CASSVGGGAYNEQFF.

The genes are TRBV7-8 and TRBJ1-5; TRBD1 agrees at 8 bases. Germline V CDR1 and CDR2: SGHVS, FQNEAQ. V lost 8 bases, J lost 0 bases, and 15 bases stayed unmatched. This CDR3 is built from 18 residues. This CDR3 is CASSQGTGVSYSNQPQHF. The CDR3 coding sequence is TGTGCCAGCTCCCAAGGGACAGGCGTTAGTTATAGCAATCAGCCCCAGCATTTT. The entire variable domain, with the rest obtained from reference TRBV7-8 and TRBJ1-5, is as follows: GAGVSQSPRYKVAKRGQDVALRCDPISGHVSLFWYQQALGQGPEFLTYFQNEAQLDKSGLPSDRFFAERPEGSVSTLKIQRTQQEDSAVYLCASSQGTGVSYSNQPQHFGDGTRLSIL.